The 27 T cell receptor beta chains in this list originate from one sample, sequenced in a study of blood T cells in healthy people across ages. A second PCR of 7 to 11 cycles used a sample-barcoded 5' primer and a J-beta primer mix. TCRdb processed the 5' RACE reads anew with MiXCR; each CDR3 protein has one entry. The repertoire has more than 650,000 distinct CDR3 sequences, roughly 25% of them found once; the top ten carry over 2.5%. The sample was also reused in another study, on T cells of mothers and their children.

Sample: blood. These receptors were obtained from a boy between 10 and 17 years old in good health.

This chain uses TRBV7-9 with TRBJ2-5; D possibly corresponds to TRBD2 (6 bases). Between the trimmed V and J ends, which lost 0 bases and 4 bases, there was a span of 12 bases. Germline assignment: CDR1 SEHNR and CDR2 FQNEAQ (reference sequence). The CDR3 runs 15 residues. The CDR3 DNA sequence: TGTGCCAGCAGCTTAGCGATTAGTAGCGGAGAGACCCAGTACTTC. It codes for CASSLAISSGETQYF.

This clonotype turned up a few times. The CDR3 DNA sequence: TGTGCCAGCAGTTACCCACTAGCGGGGGAAGAGACCCAGTACTTC. Protein sequence: CASSYPLAGEETQYF. This rearrangement joins TRBV6-6 to TRBJ2-5, with 11 bases matching TRBD2. This CDR3 is 15 amino acids long. Germline-derived CDR1 and CDR2 are MNHNY and SVGAGI (reference sequence). V dropped 2 bases and J dropped 3; count of bases not matched to a gene: 2.

This rearrangement joins TRBV7-3 to TRBJ2-5, with TRBD2 matching over 12 bases. The junction had 7 bases not matched to a gene; V was cut back by 4 bases and J by 4 bases. Germline V gene lookup returns CDR1 SGHTA and CDR2 FQGTGA. The CDR3 sequence is 16 residues long. The CDR3, as DNA: TGTGCCAGCAGCTCCCTAGCGGGGGGGCCTGGAGAGACCCAGTACTTC. Amino acids: CASSSLAGGPGETQYF.

This sequence joins TRBV2 and TRBJ2-3; no reliable D call. V was pared by 6 bases and J by 3 bases, with 16 bases between. The germline V gene encodes CDR1 SNHLY and CDR2 FYNNEI. This CDR3 comprises 15 residues. CDR3 sequence (DNA): TGTGCCAGCAGCTACGTGATAAGGCGGACAGATACGCAGTATTTT. As protein: CASSYVIRRTDTQYF.

J is TRBJ1-4 and V is TRBV7-9; D perhaps matches TRBD1 (5 bases). Germline V gives CDR1 SEHNR, CDR2 FQNEAQ (reference sequence). Trimming took off 0 bases at V and 5 bases at J, with 10 bases between the two ends. The CDR3 consists of 15 residues. CDR3 nucleotides: TGTGCCAGCAGCTTAGCTGTGGGGGAGAATGAAAAACTGTTTTTT. Encoded protein: CASSLAVGENEKLFF.

The chain joins TRBV5-6 to TRBJ2-5, with 7 bases that match TRBD2. CDR1 and CDR2 from the germline V gene are SGHDT and YYEEEE. The CDR3 runs 14 residues. V trimming: 4 bases; J trimming: 7 bases; junction bases outside the gene matches: 10. CDR3 sequence reads: CASSPLGGNRTQYF. CDR3 nucleotides: TGTGCCAGCAGCCCCCTGGGAGGGAATAGGACCCAGTACTTC.

The chain recombines TRBV10-3 with TRBJ2-5; no reliable D call. The end of the DNA aligns better with TRBJ2-1, so the J call may be wrong. This CDR3 is 11 amino acids long. The germline CDR1 and CDR2 sequences are ENHRY and SYGVKD. The CDR3 coding sequence is TGTGCCATCAGTGCCAGGAATGAGCAGTTCTTC. Its protein product is CAISARNEQFF.

V is TRBV20-1 and J is TRBJ1-1; D possibly corresponds to TRBD1 (5 bases). The germline V gene has CDR1 DFQATT and CDR2 SNEGSKA (reference sequence). The CDR3 spans 11 residues. The V end was cut by 0 bases, the J end by 8 bases, with 7 bases between. CDR3 nucleotides: TGCAGTGCTAGAGATACAGGAGAAGCTTTCTTT. Amino acids: CSARDTGEAFF.

The rearrangement joins TRBV7-2 to TRBJ1-4; the D is unclear. Germline lookup yields CDR1 SGHTA and CDR2 FQGNSA. V lost 4 bases and J lost 8, with 17 bases in between. This CDR3 is 15 amino acids long. CDR3 nucleotides: TGTGCCAGCAGCTGGACCCGGCTCTATGGGGAAAAACTGTTTTTT. It is translated as CASSWTRLYGEKLFF.

In its sample, this clonotype was seen a few times. The chain has TRBV29-1 and TRBJ1-1; D is unresolved. Germline V gives CDR1 SQVTM, CDR2 ANQGSEA. This CDR3 is built from 12 residues. The V end was cut by 6 bases, the J end by 1 base, with 9 bases between. The CDR3 reads CSVPDQNTEAFF. CDR3 DNA: TGCAGCGTCCCGGACCAGAACACTGAAGCTTTCTTT. Combining the CDR3 with reference TRBV29-1 and TRBJ1-1 gives the whole variable domain SAVISQKPSRDICQRGTSLTIQCQVDSQVTMMFWYRQQPGQSLTLIATANQGSEATYESGFVIDKFPISRPNLTFSTLTVSNMSPEDSSIYLCSVPDQNTEAFFGQGTRLTVV.

This sequence joins TRBV29-1 and TRBJ2-3; a possible D gene is TRBD2 (5 bases). The CDR3 totals 12 residues. Germline V gene data show CDR1 as SQVTM and CDR2 as ANQGSEA. The V and J ends lost 6 bases and 2 bases respectively, with 9 bases between them. CDR3 loop: CSVNRDTDTQYF. The CDR3 nucleotides are TGCAGCGTAAACCGGGACACAGATACGCAGTATTTT.

In regard to this clonotype: One end of the junction varies from germline; a read error may be responsible. The V and J genes are TRBV11-2 and TRBJ1-2, with TRBD1 matching 9 bases. Germline CDR1 is SGHAT and CDR2 is FQNNGV. This CDR3 spans 13 amino acids. The CDR3 DNA sequence: TGTGCCAGCAGCCTGGACAGGGGCTATGGCTGCACCTTC. Protein: CASSLDRGYGCTF.

This clonotype was detected only a few times. The CDR3 DNA is TGTGCCAGCAGCGTAGCGGGGGGGGTCGCAGATACGCAGTATTTT. This gives the protein CASSVAGGVADTQYF. The V and J genes are TRBV7-3 and TRBJ2-3, with 11 bases aligning to TRBD2. Germline V lookup: CDR1 SGHTA, CDR2 FQGTGA. The CDR3 spans 15 residues. J lost 4 bases, V lost 5 bases, and 5 bases had no gene match.

The rearrangement uses TRBV10-1 and TRBJ2-7, with D uncertain. This CDR3 spans 13 amino acids. Germline V lookup: CDR1 WNHNN, CDR2 SYGVQD (reference sequence). V was pared by 2 bases and J by 5 bases, with 10 bases between. CDR3 DNA sequence: TGCGCCAGCAGTGAGGCCCCCGGACACGAGCAGTACTTC. Residues: CASSEAPGHEQYF.

This clonotype has only a few counts. The rearrangement uses TRBV6-1 and TRBJ2-1; no clear D. Trimming took off 7 bases at V and 6 bases at J, with 13 bases between the two ends. Germline CDR1 and CDR2: MNHNS and SASEGT. There are 13 residues in the CDR3. CDR3 sequence reads: CASMRQDVNEQFF. The CDR3 nucleotides are TGTGCCAGCATGCGGCAGGATGTCAATGAGCAGTTCTTC.

The V and J genes are TRBV5-1 and TRBJ2-3, with TRBD2 matching over 11 bases. This CDR3 has 17 amino acids. CDR1 is SGHRS and CDR2 is YFSETQ in the germline V gene. J gave up 0 bases and V 0 bases, and 3 bases lay outside the gene matches. The CDR3 spells CASSLVTSGGSTDTQYF. The CDR3 DNA sequence: TGCGCCAGCAGCTTGGTCACTAGCGGGGGCAGCACAGATACGCAGTATTTT. Combining the CDR3 with reference TRBV5-1 and TRBJ2-3 gives the whole variable domain KAGVTQTPRYLIKTRGQQVTLSCSPISGHRSVSWYQQTPGQGLQFLFEYFSETQRNKGNFPGRFSGRQFSNSRSEMNVSTLELGDSALYLCASSLVTSGGSTDTQYFGPGTRLTVL.

This clonotype appeared a few times. V is TRBV5-5 and J is TRBJ2-6, with 7 bases matching TRBD1. Germline lookup yields CDR1 SGHKS and CDR2 YYEKEE (reference sequence). This CDR3 has 17 amino acids. Trimming took 2 bases from V and 0 from J; bases not matched to a gene: 5. This chain's CDR3 is CASSLGQVDSGANVLTF. The CDR3 region has the DNA TGTGCCAGCAGCTTAGGACAGGTCGACTCTGGGGCCAACGTCCTGACTTTC.

This clonotype was counted a few times. The chain employs TRBV2 and TRBJ2-1, with TRBD2 identical over 8 bases. Judging by the DNA end, TRBJ2-5 fits better; the J call may be wrong. The CDR3 has 13 amino acids. The germline CDR1 and CDR2 sequences are SNHLY and FYNNEI. The CDR3 spells CASRVTSAETQYF. DNA of the CDR3: TGTGCCAGCAGGGTGACTAGCGCAGAGACCCAGTACTTC.

This clonotype showed up many times. The chain joins TRBV2 to TRBJ2-3; D not resolved. CDR1 SNHLY and CDR2 FYNNEI come from the germline V gene. V was cut by 1 base and J by 6 bases, with 14 bases left in between. The CDR3 length is 15 residues. In DNA form, the CDR3 reads TGTGCCAGCAGTGAAGTGAGGTTGGGAACGGATACGCAGTATTTT. As protein: CASSEVRLGTDTQYF.

This clonotype was seen ten or more times. This chain uses TRBV5-5 with TRBJ2-1; 9 nucleotides match TRBD1. Per germline, CDR1 SGHKS and CDR2 YYEKEE (reference sequence). The CDR3 totals 15 residues. V lost 1 base, J lost 7 bases, and 6 bases stayed unmatched. The CDR3 nucleotides are TGTGCCAGCAGCTTGAGTGCCGGGACAGGGAATGAGCAGTTCTTC. It codes for CASSLSAGTGNEQFF.

The genes are TRBV3-1 and TRBJ2-5, with 7 bases aligning to TRBD2. CDR1 is LGHDT, CDR2 YNNKEL, per germline (reference sequence). Germline trimming cut 4 bases from V and 5 bases from J; bases unmatched to any gene: 16. There are 17 residues in the CDR3. As DNA, the CDR3 is TGTGCCAGCAGCCGGGGAGAGAGGAAACTAGCGATGGAGACCCAGTACTTC. Protein sequence: CASSRGERKLAMETQYF.

The chain uses TRBV27 and TRBJ2-1, with 7 bases aligning to TRBD1. TRBJ2-7 matches the DNA end more closely, so the J call is doubtful. The germline gives CDR1 MNHEY, CDR2 SMNVEV (reference sequence). CDR3 size: 15 residues. The CDR3 DNA sequence: TGTGCCAGCTCACCAGGGACAGCTTATCCGGGAGAGCAGTACTTC. It is translated as CASSPGTAYPGEQYF.

The genes are TRBV3-1 and TRBJ2-7, with TRBD2 matching over 10 bases. Germline CDR1 LGHDT, CDR2 YNNKEL (reference sequence). V was pared by 4 bases and J by 2 bases, with 14 bases of the junction left unmatched. The CDR3 loop spans 18 amino acids. CDR3 DNA: TGTGCCAGCAGCCTCCAGCCTCAGGGACTAGCGAGCGCCTACGAGCAGTACTTC. Translating it yields CASSLQPQGLASAYEQYF.

This chain joins TRBV28 and TRBJ1-1, with D uncertain. The CDR3 extends over 13 amino acids. Germline V CDR1 and CDR2: MDHEN, SYDVKM. V was cut by 6 bases and J by 1 base, with 9 bases left in between. Here the CDR3 DNA reads TGTGCCAGCAGACGTTCAGAGAACACTGAAGCTTTCTTT. It encodes CASRRSENTEAFF. Using reference TRBV28 and TRBJ1-1 for the parts outside the CDR3, the full variable domain is DVKVTQSSRYLVKRTGEKVFLECVQDMDHENMFWYRQDPGLGLRLIYFSYDVKMKEKGDIPEGYSVSREKKERFSLILESASTNQTSMYLCASRRSENTEAFFGQGTRLTVV.

This clonotype occurred a few times. The chain carries TRBV5-5 and TRBJ2-1, with a tentative D call TRBD2 (6 bases). The V gene's germline CDR1 is SGHKS and CDR2 YYEKEE (reference sequence). V was pared by 7 bases and J by 5 bases, with 19 bases between. CDR3 length: 15 amino acids. This CDR3 reads CASDYFAGRNNEQFF. The CDR3 DNA reads TGTGCCAGCGATTACTTCGCGGGGCGAAACAATGAGCAGTTCTTC.

The chain carries TRBV6-1 and TRBJ2-3; D gene unclear. Germline CDR1 reads MNHNS; CDR2 reads SASEGT. V was cut by 2 bases and J by 7 bases, with 13 bases left in between. The CDR3 sequence is 14 residues long. The CDR3 is CASSEFGPLHTQYF. CDR3 in DNA: TGTGCCAGCAGTGAATTTGGACCGTTGCATACGCAGTATTTT.

This clonotype showed up just a few times. This sequence joins TRBV5-1 and TRBJ2-1; D possibly corresponds to TRBD2 (5 bases). The germline V gene has CDR1 SGHRS and CDR2 YFSETQ. This CDR3 has 15 residues. V was clipped by 7 bases and J by 0 bases, with 14 bases between them. The CDR3 DNA reads as TGCGCCAGCGCCACCGCGGGTGGCTCCTACAATGAGCAGTTCTTC. As protein: CASATAGGSYNEQFF.